Sequencing of this T cell receptor (beta chain) was carried out in a study of human T cells and chemical hapten exposure. Whole-study context: The sensitizer, 2% DPC, was used on 2 cm by 2 cm of upper inner arm skin. Study-level points and caveats: Higher patch test scores went with higher counts of PT1 expanded TCRs.

Attachment of unique molecular identifiers to individual cDNA molecules was performed in the library. One entry per CDR3 protein, called by TCRdb with MiXCR from the RACE reads. The data show over 70,000 distinct CDR3 sequences, roughly 11% seen once. This clonotype was picked up many times. No antigen is known for it. Specified time point: patch test 3, about 24 weeks after DPC sensitization. The treatment is: therapeutic diphenylcyclopropenone sensitization with weekly scalp DPC. Phlebotomy was performed prior to application of every patch test. There are 17 residues in the CDR3. The germline V gene has CDR1 MGHRA and CDR2 YSYEKL. The junction had 6 bases not matched to a gene; V was cut back by 0 bases and J by 5 bases.

The gene calls are TRBV4-1 and TRBJ2-3; TRBD2 matches 12 bases. This specimen consisted of whole blood, obtained in connection with sensitization to the hapten diphenylcyclopropenone (DPC). The receptor's source is a woman younger than 45 with alopecia areata. Some clones in this sample may be carry-over from other donors' samples. The CDR3 sequence is CASSQEPSGGARDTQYF. The CDR3 DNA reads as TGCGCCAGCAGCCAAGAGCCTAGCGGGGGGGCCAGAGATACGCAGTATTTT.